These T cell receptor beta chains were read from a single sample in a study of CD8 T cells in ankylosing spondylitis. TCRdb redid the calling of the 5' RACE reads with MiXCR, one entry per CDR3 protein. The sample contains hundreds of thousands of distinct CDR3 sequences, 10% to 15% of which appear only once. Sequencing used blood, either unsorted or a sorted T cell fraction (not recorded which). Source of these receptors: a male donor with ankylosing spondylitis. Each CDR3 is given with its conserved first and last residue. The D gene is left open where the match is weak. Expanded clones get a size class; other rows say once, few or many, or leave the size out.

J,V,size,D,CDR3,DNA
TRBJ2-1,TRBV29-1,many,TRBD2,CSVVLAGGPGNEQFF,TGCAGCGTTGTTCTAGCGGGAGGGCCAGGGAATGAGCAGTTCTTC
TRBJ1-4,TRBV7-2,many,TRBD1,CASSLNRGGEKLFF,TGTGCCAGCAGCCTGAACAGGGGAGGAGAAAAACTGTTTTTT
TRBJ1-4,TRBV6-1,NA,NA,CASRDSASGEKLFF,TGTGCCAGCAGGGACAGTGCATCGGGCGAAAAACTGTTTTTT
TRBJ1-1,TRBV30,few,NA,CAWSVGVALGAFF,TGTGCCTGGAGTGTAGGAGTCGCCCTGGGAGCTTTCTTT
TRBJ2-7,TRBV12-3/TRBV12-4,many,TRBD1,CASSSRDRGSYEQYF,TGTGCCAGCAGTTCCCGGGACAGGGGCTCCTACGAGCAGTACTTC
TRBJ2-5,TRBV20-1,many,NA,CSATGETLGPETQYF,TGCAGTGCCACGGGCGAGACACTCGGCCCGGAGACCCAGTACTTC
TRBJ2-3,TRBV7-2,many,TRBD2,CASSLMEAGVTQYF,TGTGCCAGCAGCTTGATGGAGGCGGGAGTTACGCAGTATTTT
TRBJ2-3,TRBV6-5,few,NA,CASSHGVAQYF,TGTGCCAGCAGCCATGGAGTGGCGCAGTATTTT
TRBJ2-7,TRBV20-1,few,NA,CSASWGGSYEQYF,TGCAGTGCTAGCTGGGGCGGCTCCTACGAGCAGTACTTC
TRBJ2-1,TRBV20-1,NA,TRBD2,CSAEGLAGDEQFF,TGCAGTGCTGAGGGACTAGCGGGCGATGAGCAGTTCTTC